This record covers a single T cell receptor beta chain. This specimen comes from a study of blood T cells in healthy people across ages. The ends were cut back, 3 bases at V and 11 bases at J, with 16 bases in the middle. CDR3 length equals 13 residues. Germline V gene sequence: CDR1 LGHDT, CDR2 YNNKEL (reference sequence). A J-beta primer mix and a sample-barcoded 5' primer were used in a second PCR of about 7 to 12 cycles. TCRdb analysed the 5' RACE reads with MiXCR anew, one entry per CDR3 protein. The table includes about 780,000 distinct CDR3 sequences, about 26% detected once. A further study also used this sample, focusing on T cells of mothers and their children.

The rearrangement uses TRBV3-1 and TRBJ1-1; D not certain. The clonotype was recovered from a boy aged 5-17 years in good health. The sample consisted of blood. Here the CDR3 DNA reads TGTGCCAGCAGCCACCTCGGGCCCCTTGCGGCTTTCTTT. This translates into CASSHLGPLAAFF.